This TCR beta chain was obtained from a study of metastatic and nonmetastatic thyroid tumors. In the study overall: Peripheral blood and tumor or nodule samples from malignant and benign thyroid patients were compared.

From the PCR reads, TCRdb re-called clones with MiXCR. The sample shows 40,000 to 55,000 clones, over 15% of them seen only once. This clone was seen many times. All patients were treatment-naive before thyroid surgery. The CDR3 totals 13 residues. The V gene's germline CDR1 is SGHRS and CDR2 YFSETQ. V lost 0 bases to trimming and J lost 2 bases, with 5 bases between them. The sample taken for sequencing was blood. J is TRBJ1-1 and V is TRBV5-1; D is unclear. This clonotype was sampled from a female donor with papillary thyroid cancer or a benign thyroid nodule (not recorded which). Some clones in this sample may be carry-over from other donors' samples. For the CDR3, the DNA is TGCGCCAGCAGCTTGGAACTCAACACTGAAGCTTTCTTT. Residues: CASSLELNTEAFF.